This T cell receptor (beta chain) was retrieved from a study of shared clonotypes between healthy human individuals. Findings and limits, study-wide: The generation probabilities recorded for non-shared clonotypes fell below those of clonotypes shared by all four donors.

Generated by immunoSEQ multiplex PCR, the TCRdb table keeps only in-frame clones and is missing some. The table includes 550,000 to 750,000 clones, around 95% detected once. The naive CD8 population came from CD45RO-negative cells selected for CCR7, without terminally differentiated effector memory CD45RA+ cells. Adult Caucasians living in Nashville, Tennessee made up all of the donors. As concerns this clone: Its specificity is not known.

The germline V and J ends were trimmed by 5 bases and 1 base, with 12 bases remaining between them. CDR3 length: 14 residues. Germline V CDR1 and CDR2: SGHAT, FQNNGV. The sequence came from a woman in her thirties in good health. The sequenced sample was naive CD8+ T cells sorted from blood. V usage is TRBV11-2 and J usage is TRBJ2-7, with D possibly matching TRBD2 (6 bases). CDR3 sequence (DNA): TGTGCCAGCAGCCAAAAAAGCGGGTCCTACGAGCAGTACTTC. Translated: CASSQKSGSYEQYF.